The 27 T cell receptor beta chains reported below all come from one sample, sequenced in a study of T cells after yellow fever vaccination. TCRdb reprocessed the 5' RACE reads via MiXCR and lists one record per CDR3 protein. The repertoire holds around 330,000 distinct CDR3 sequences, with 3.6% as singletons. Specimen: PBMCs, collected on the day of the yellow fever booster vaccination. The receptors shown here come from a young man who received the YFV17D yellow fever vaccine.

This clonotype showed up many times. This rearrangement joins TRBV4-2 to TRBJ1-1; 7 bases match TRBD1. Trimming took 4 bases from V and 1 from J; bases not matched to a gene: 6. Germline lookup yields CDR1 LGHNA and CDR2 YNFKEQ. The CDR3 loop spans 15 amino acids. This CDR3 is CASSPRGQGNTEAFF. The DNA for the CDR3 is TGTGCCAGCAGCCCGAGGGGGCAGGGGAACACTGAAGCTTTCTTT.

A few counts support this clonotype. The CDR3 DNA reads TGTGCCAGCAGCCGGACAGGGGGCATTTCACCCCTCCACTTT. Translating it yields CASSRTGGISPLHF. The genes are TRBV12-3 or TRBV12-4 and TRBJ1-6; the match to TRBD1 covers 11 bases. The CDR3 covers 14 residues. V lost 6 bases and J lost 9; bases outside the gene matches: 4.

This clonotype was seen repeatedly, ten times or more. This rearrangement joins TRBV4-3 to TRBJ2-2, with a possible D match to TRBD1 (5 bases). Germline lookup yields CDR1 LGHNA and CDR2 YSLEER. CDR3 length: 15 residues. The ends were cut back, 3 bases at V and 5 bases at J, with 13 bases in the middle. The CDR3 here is CASSHGRAWTGELFF. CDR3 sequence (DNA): TGCGCCAGCAGCCACGGCAGGGCGTGGACCGGGGAGCTGTTTTTT.

The CDR3 sequence is CASSPRWGRTGGYTF. CDR3 in DNA: TGTGCCAGCAGCCCCCGGTGGGGCAGGACGGGAGGCTACACCTTC. The chain is built from TRBV5-4 and TRBJ1-2; the D gene is possibly TRBD1 (5 bases). Trimming removed 4 bases at V and 8 bases at J, with 21 bases between. The CDR3 length is 15 residues. The germline CDR1 and CDR2 sequences are SGHNT and YYREEE (reference sequence). The whole variable domain, filled in from reference TRBV5-4 and TRBJ1-2, reads ETGVTQSPTHLIKTRGQQVTLRCSSQSGHNTVSWYQQALGQGPQFIFQYYREEENGRGNFPPRFSGLQFPNYSSELNVNALELDDSALYLCASSPRWGRTGGYTFGSGTRLTVV.

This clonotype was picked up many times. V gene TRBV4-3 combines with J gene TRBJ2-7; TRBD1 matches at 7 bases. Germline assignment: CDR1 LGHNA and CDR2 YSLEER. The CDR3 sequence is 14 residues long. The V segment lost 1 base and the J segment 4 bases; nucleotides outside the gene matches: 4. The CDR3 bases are TGCGCCAGCAGCCAAGGACAGGGAGATTACGAGCAGTACTTC. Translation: CASSQGQGDYEQYF.

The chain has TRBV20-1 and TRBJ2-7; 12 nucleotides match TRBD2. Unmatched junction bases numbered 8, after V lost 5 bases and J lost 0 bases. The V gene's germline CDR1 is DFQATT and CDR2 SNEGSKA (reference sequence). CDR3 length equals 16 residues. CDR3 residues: CSARPRLAGASYEQYV. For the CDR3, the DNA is TGCAGTGCTCGTCCACGACTAGCGGGGGCCTCCTACGAGCAGTACGTC.

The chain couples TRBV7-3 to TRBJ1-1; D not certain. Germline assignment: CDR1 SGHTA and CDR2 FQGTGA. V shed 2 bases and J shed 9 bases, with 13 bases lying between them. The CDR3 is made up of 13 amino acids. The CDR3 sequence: CASSLVVAGQAFF. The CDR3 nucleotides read TGTGCCAGCAGCTTAGTGGTCGCGGGCCAAGCTTTCTTT.

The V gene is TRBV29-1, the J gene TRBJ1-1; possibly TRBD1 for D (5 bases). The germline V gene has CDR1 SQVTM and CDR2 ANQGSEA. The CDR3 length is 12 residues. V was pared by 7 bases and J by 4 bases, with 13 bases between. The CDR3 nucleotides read TGCAGCGCAGCCGGGAGGGGCACTGAAGCTTTCTTT. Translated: CSAAGRGTEAFF. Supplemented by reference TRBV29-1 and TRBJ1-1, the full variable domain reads SAVISQKPSRDICQRGTSLTIQCQVDSQVTMMFWYRQQPGQSLTLIATANQGSEATYESGFVIDKFPISRPNLTFSTLTVSNMSPEDSSIYLCSAAGRGTEAFFGQGTRLTVV.

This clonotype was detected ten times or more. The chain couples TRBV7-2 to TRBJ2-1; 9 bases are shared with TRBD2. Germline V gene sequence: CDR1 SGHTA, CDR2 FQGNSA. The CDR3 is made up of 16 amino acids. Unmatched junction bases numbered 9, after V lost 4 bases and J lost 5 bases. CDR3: CASSSVATSGNNEQFF. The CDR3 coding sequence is TGTGCCAGCAGCTCAGTAGCGACTAGCGGAAACAATGAGCAGTTCTTC.

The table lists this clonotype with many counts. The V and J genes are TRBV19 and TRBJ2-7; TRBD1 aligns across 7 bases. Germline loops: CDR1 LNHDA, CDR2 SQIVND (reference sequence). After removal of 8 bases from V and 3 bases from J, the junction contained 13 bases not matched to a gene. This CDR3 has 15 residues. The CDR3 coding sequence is TGTGCCAGTGGGGTTAGGGGGCAGGGAAGCTACGAGCAGTACTTC. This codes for CASGVRGQGSYEQYF.

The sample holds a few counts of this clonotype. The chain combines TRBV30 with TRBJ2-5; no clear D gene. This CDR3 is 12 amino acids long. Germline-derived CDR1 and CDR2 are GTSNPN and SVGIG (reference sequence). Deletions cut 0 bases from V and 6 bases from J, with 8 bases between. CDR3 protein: CAWSVRGKTQYF. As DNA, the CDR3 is TGTGCCTGGAGTGTACGAGGAAAGACCCAGTACTTC.

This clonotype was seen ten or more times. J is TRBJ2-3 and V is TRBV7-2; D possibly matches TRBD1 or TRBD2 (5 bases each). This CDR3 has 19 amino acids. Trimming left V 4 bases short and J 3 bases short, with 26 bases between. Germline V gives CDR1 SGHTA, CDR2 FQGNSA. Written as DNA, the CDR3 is TGTGCCAGCAGCTCCCCCCTCCGCGGAACATCGGGACGGACAGATACGCAGTATTTT. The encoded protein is CASSSPLRGTSGRTDTQYF.

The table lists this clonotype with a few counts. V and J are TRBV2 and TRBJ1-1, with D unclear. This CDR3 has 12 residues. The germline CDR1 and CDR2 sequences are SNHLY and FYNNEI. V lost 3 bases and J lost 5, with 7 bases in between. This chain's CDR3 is CASSDPGTEAFF. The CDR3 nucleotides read TGTGCCAGCAGTGACCCGGGGACTGAAGCTTTCTTT. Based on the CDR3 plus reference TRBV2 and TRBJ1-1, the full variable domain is EPEVTQTPSHQVTQMGQEVILRCVPISNHLYFYWYRQILGQKVEFLVSFYNNEISEKSEIFDDQFSVERPDGSNFTLKIRSTKLEDSAMYFCASSDPGTEAFFGQGTRLTVV.

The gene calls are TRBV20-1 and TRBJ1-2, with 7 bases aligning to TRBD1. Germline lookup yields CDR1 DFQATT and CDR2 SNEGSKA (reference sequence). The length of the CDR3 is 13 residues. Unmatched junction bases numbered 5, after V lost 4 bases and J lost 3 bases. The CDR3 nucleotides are TGCAGTGCTAAGGGGACAGCGGACTATGGCTACACCTTC. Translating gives CSAKGTADYGYTF.

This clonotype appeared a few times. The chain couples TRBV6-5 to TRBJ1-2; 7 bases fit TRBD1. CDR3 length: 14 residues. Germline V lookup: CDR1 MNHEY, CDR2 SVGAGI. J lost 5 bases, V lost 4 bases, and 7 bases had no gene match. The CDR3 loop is CASSWDSGTYGYTF. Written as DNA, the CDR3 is TGTGCCAGCAGTTGGGACAGCGGCACATATGGCTACACCTTC.

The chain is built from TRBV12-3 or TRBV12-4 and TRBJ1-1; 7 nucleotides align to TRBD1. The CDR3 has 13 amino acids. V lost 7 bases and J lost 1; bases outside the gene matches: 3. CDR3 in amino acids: CASIEGANTEAFF. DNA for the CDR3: TGTGCCAGCATCGAGGGGGCGAACACTGAAGCTTTCTTT.

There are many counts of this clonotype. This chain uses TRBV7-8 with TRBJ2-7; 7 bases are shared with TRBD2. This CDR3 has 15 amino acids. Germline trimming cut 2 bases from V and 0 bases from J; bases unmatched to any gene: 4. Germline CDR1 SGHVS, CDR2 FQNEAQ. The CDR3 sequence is CASSLQRGSSYEQYF. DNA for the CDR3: TGTGCCAGCAGCTTACAGCGGGGTAGCTCCTACGAGCAGTACTTC.

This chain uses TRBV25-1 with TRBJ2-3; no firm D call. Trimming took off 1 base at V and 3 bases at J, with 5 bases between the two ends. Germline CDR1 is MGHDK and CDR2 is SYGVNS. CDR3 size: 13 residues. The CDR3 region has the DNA TGTGCCAGCAGTGAATTGGTGACAGATACGCAGTATTTT. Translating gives CASSELVTDTQYF.

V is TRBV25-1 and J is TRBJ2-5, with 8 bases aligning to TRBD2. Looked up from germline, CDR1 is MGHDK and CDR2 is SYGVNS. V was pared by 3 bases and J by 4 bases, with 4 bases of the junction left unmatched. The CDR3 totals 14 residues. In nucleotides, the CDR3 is TGTGCCAGCAGTGACCTCGGGGGGGTAGAGACCCAGTACTTC. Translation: CASSDLGGVETQYF.

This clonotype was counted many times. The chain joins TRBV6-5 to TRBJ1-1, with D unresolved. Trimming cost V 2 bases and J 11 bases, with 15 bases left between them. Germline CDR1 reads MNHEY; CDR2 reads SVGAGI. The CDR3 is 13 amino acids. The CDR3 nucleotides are TGTGCCAGCAGTTACGAACGCCCCGGGGAGGCTTTCTTT. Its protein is CASSYERPGEAFF.

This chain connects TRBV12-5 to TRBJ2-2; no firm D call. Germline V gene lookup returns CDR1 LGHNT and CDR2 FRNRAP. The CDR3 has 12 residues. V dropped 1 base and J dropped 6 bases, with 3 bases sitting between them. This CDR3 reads CASGLGAGELFF. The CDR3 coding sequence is TGTGCTAGTGGTTTGGGGGCCGGGGAGCTGTTTTTT.

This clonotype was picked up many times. CDR3 protein: CASSSMPKGGYTF. The CDR3 coding sequence is TGTGCCAGCAGCTCCATGCCCAAGGGAGGCTACACCTTC. The chain uses TRBV7-2 and TRBJ1-2, with D hard to call. CDR1 is SGHTA, CDR2 FQGNSA, per germline. The ends were cut back, 4 bases at V and 8 bases at J, with 14 bases in the middle. This CDR3 has 13 amino acids.

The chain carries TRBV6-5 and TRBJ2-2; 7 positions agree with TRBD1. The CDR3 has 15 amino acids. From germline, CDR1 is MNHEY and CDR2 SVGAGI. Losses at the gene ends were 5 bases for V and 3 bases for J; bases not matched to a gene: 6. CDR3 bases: TGTGCCAGCAGTGGGGGACAGACCCACACCGGGGAGCTGTTTTTT. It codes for CASSGGQTHTGELFF.

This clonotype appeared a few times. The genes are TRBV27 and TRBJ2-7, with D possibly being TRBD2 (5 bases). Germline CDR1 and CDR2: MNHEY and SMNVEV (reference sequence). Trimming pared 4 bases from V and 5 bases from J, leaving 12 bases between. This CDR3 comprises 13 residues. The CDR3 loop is CASSSRGLHEQYF. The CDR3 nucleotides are TGTGCCAGCAGTTCGAGAGGGTTACACGAGCAGTACTTC.

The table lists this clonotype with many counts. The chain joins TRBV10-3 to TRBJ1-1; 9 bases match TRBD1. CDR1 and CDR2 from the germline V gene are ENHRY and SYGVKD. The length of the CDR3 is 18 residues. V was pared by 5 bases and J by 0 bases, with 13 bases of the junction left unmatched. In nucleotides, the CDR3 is TGTGCCATCAGTCCAGTCCCGGGACAGGGCCTTTTGAACACTGAAGCTTTCTTT. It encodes CAISPVPGQGLLNTEAFF.

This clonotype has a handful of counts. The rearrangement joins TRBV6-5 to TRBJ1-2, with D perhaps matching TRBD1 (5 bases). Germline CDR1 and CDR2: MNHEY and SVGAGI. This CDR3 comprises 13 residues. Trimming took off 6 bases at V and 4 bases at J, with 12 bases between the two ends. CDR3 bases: TGTGCCAGCAGCCACCCCCAGGGCTATGGCTACACCTTC. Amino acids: CASSHPQGYGYTF.

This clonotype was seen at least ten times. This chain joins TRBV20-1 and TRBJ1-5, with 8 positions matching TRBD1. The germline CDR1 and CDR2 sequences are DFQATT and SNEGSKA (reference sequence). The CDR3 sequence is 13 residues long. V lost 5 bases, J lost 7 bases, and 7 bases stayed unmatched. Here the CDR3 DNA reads TGCAGTGCTTACGGACAGGGAGGACAGCCCCAGCATTTT. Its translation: CSAYGQGGQPQHF.